This entry lists 22 T cell receptor beta chains sequenced from one sample in a study of early T cells in non-severe SARS-CoV-2 infection (dated by TCRdb to about 2021). The library relied on 5' RACE. Sequencing took place on a NextSeq 500. Using fastp at Q25 and MiXCR, TCRdb reprocessed the public reads and kept productive beta chains. Here each entry gathers all rows of one CDR3 protein and keeps the most common genes and DNA. The sample contains 88,000 or so distinct CDR3 sequences, about 16% of them found a single time. Together, the top ten hold around 5.8% of the sample. The specimen sequenced was whole blood. Receptors originate from an adult who was a healthcare worker with PCR-confirmed SARS-CoV-2 infection or an uninfected control (not recorded which).

The chain is built from TRBV28 and TRBJ2-7, with D perhaps given as TRBD1 or TRBD2 (5 bases each). CDR1 and CDR2 from the germline V gene are MDHEN and SYDVKM. V lost 7 bases and J lost 7, with 8 bases in between. CDR3 length: 10 amino acids. CDR3 amino acids: CASMRGEQYF. DNA of the CDR3: TGTGCCAGCATGAGGGGTGAGCAGTACTTC. Full variable domain (missing parts from reference TRBV28 and TRBJ2-7): DVKVTQSSRYLVKRTGEKVFLECVQDMDHENMFWYRQDPGLGLRLIYFSYDVKMKEKGDIPEGYSVSREKKERFSLILESASTNQTSMYLCASMRGEQYFGPGTRLTVT.

This clonotype appeared a few times. CDR3 residues: CASSPADRGAPDTQYF. In nucleotides, the CDR3 is TGTGCCAGCAGCCCGGCCGATAGGGGGGCCCCAGATACGCAGTATTTT. The rearrangement links TRBV5-4 to TRBJ2-3; D might be TRBD1 or TRBD2, each matching 6 bases. This CDR3 is built from 16 residues. CDR1 SGHNT and CDR2 YYREEE come from the germline V gene (reference sequence). The germline V and J ends were trimmed by 4 bases and 4 bases, with 19 bases remaining between them.

This chain joins TRBV21-1 and TRBJ1-2. TRBV21-1 is annotated as a pseudogene. This CDR3 is 14 amino acids long. The CDR3 region is CASSTCSAFYGYTF. The CDR3 DNA is TGTGCCAGCAGCACTTGTTCGGCATTTTATGGCTACACCTTC.

The chain employs TRBV27 and TRBJ2-7; tentative D call: TRBD1 (5 bases). The V end was cut by 6 bases, the J end by 3 bases, with 12 bases between. Germline assignment: CDR1 MNHEY and CDR2 SMNVEV (reference sequence). The CDR3 loop spans 13 amino acids. CDR3 nucleotides: TGTGCCAGCAGCTCGACAGAAAACTACGAGCAGTACTTC. This codes for CASSSTENYEQYF.

This clonotype was recorded a few times. This chain links TRBV12-3 or TRBV12-4 with TRBJ2-7; 7 bases agree with TRBD2. The CDR3 extends over 15 amino acids. V was clipped by 5 bases and J by 3 bases; unmatched bases: 10. The CDR3 protein is CASSLSGIRVYEQYF. Here the CDR3 DNA reads TGTGCCAGCAGTCTGAGCGGGATCCGAGTCTACGAGCAGTACTTC.

In this sample, this clonotype turned up once. The rearrangement uses TRBV6-6 and TRBJ1-5, with TRBD1 as a possible D gene (5 bases). Trimming took 10 bases from V and 9 from J, leaving 7 bases between them. This CDR3 has 9 residues. Germline lookup yields CDR1 MNHNY and CDR2 SVGAGI (reference sequence). CDR3 sequence reads: CATGWPQHF. For the CDR3, the DNA is TGTGCCACAGGGTGGCCCCAGCATTTT.

The rearrangement links TRBV6-1 to TRBJ2-2; D might be TRBD2 (5 bases). V was shortened by 6 bases and J by 1 base, with 6 bases between the two germline ends. The CDR3 consists of 13 residues. Germline lookup yields CDR1 MNHNS and CDR2 SASEGT. This CDR3 reads CASSGMNTGELFF. CDR3 sequence (DNA): TGTGCCAGCAGCGGGATGAACACCGGGGAGCTGTTTTTT.

The rearrangement uses TRBV12-3 or TRBV12-4 and TRBJ2-5; D assignment may be TRBD1 or TRBD2 (5 bases each). This CDR3 has 13 residues. The ends were cut back, 7 bases at V and 4 bases at J, with 13 bases in the middle. The CDR3 sequence: CASKPGRRETQYF. CDR3 nucleotides: TGTGCCAGCAAGCCGGGGCGGAGAGAGACCCAGTACTTC.

This clonotype has at least ten counts. The chain employs TRBV4-1 and TRBJ2-7; D not resolved. This CDR3 is 14 amino acids long. Germline CDR1 is MGHRA and CDR2 is YSYEKL. V lost 2 bases and J lost 6, with 14 bases in between. The CDR3 sequence: CASSQLGPGGEQYF. The CDR3 DNA sequence: TGCGCCAGCAGCCAATTAGGCCCGGGTGGCGAGCAGTACTTC.

This clonotype was found many times. V is TRBV7-2 and J is TRBJ1-5; D is undetermined. The V gene lost 5 bases and the J gene lost 3 bases, with 17 bases spanning the gap. The CDR3 is 16 amino acids. Germline V CDR1 and CDR2: SGHTA, FQGNSA. The chain's CDR3 is CASSKEGALTNQPQHF. The CDR3 coding sequence is TGTGCCAGCAGCAAGGAGGGAGCCCTAACCAATCAGCCCCAGCATTTT.

For the CDR3, the DNA is TGTGCCAGCAGTTTACTGGGGGGCCTACTAGTTAGCTCCTACGAGCAGTACTTC. This translates into CASSLLGGLLVSSYEQYF. The chain employs TRBV12-3 or TRBV12-4 and TRBJ2-7; either TRBD1 or TRBD2 may supply D (6 bases each). This CDR3 region has 18 residues. Trimming took 2 bases from V and 0 from J, leaving 20 bases between them.

This clonotype was seen a handful of times. J is TRBJ1-4 and V is TRBV10-3; perhaps TRBD1 as D (5 bases). Germline CDR1 ENHRY, CDR2 SYGVKD. The germline V and J ends were trimmed by 3 bases and 12 bases, with 14 bases remaining between them. This CDR3 has 13 residues. The CDR3 DNA follows: TGTGCCATCAGTGACTCGACAGCGTCGGAACTGTTTTTT. It codes for CAISDSTASELFF.

V and J are TRBV4-1 and TRBJ2-3; 8 bases match TRBD2. Germline V gene sequence: CDR1 MGHRA, CDR2 YSYEKL. The CDR3 spans 15 residues. J lost 8 bases, V lost 1 base, and 8 bases had no gene match. The CDR3 region has the DNA TGCGCCAGCAGCCAAGGGCGGGAGGATCTTTTTACGCAGTATTTT. Protein sequence: CASSQGREDLFTQYF.

Ten or more counts support this clonotype. V and J are TRBV6-1 and TRBJ1-3; D gene uncertain. V lost 6 bases and J 2 bases, leaving 11 bases between the germline ends. This CDR3 is 14 amino acids long. Germline CDR1 reads MNHNS; CDR2 reads SASEGT. The CDR3 region has the DNA TGTGCCAGCAGAGCACAGAGCGCTGGAAACACCATATATTTT. This codes for CASRAQSAGNTIYF.

The chain links TRBV7-9 to TRBJ2-3; possibly TRBD1 for D (6 bases). The CDR3 consists of 14 residues. Germline V lookup: CDR1 SEHNR, CDR2 FQNEAQ (reference sequence). V lost 5 bases to trimming and J lost 4 bases, with 13 bases between them. The chain's CDR3 is CASSPLGAADTQYF. CDR3 sequence (DNA): TGTGCCAGCAGCCCCTTGGGGGCCGCAGATACGCAGTATTTT.

The rearrangement links TRBV5-1 to TRBJ1-1; D is possibly TRBD1 (6 bases). This CDR3 is 15 amino acids long. With 5 bases removed from V and 0 bases from J, the gap between germline ends came to 14 bases. CDR1 and CDR2 from the germline V gene are SGHRS and YFSETQ. CDR3 DNA sequence: TGCGCCAGCAGGGGGGCAGGGGCCCTGAACACTGAAGCTTTCTTT. This codes for CASRGAGALNTEAFF.

The table lists this clonotype with a count of one. This may be a read error: a much more frequent sequence differs by one nucleotide. This chain uses TRBV28 with TRBJ2-3; 8 bases are a match to TRBD1. CDR1 is MDHEN, CDR2 SYDVKM, per germline. This CDR3 has 14 residues. The CDR3 DNA is TGTGCCAGCGGTCCGACAGGGGCAACAGATACGCGGTATTTT. This encodes CASGPTGATDTRYF. The variable domain in full, completed from reference TRBV28 and TRBJ2-3, reads DVKVTQSSRYLVKRTGEKVFLECVQDMDHENMFWYRQDPGLGLRLIYFSYDVKMKEKGDIPEGYSVSREKKERFSLILESASTNQTSMYLCASGPTGATDTRYFGPGTRLTVL.

The genes are TRBV4-1 and TRBJ2-3, with a weak D call TRBD2 (5 bases). CDR1 and CDR2 (germline): MGHRA, YSYEKL. Trimming took 2 bases from V and 0 from J, leaving 6 bases between them. This CDR3 is 14 amino acids long. CDR3 sequence (DNA): TGCGCCAGCAGCCAAAGGACTAGCACAGATACGCAGTATTTT. As protein: CASSQRTSTDTQYF.

This sequence joins TRBV21-1 and TRBJ2-3. TRBV21-1 is reported as a pseudogene. The CDR3 runs 10 residues. The CDR3 coding sequence is TGTGCCAGCAAATTCAATACGCAGTATTTT. Translated: CASKFNTQYF.

V gene TRBV3-1 combines with J gene TRBJ2-1; a possible D gene is TRBD2 (6 bases). The germline V gene has CDR1 LGHDT and CDR2 YNNKEL (reference sequence). This CDR3 is built from 14 residues. V was cut by 5 bases and J by 8 bases, with 16 bases left in between. CDR3 in amino acids: CASSTGEVPHEQFF. DNA for the CDR3: TGTGCCAGCAGCACGGGAGAAGTGCCTCATGAGCAGTTCTTC.

This clonotype has a handful of counts. The genes are TRBV11-1 and TRBJ2-6; D is undetermined. Germline V lookup: CDR1 SGHAT, CDR2 FQDESV (reference sequence). The CDR3 has 13 residues. Trimming stripped 1 base from V and 6 bases from J, with 4 bases between. CDR3 in DNA: TGTGCCAGCAGCTTAGGGCCGGCCAACGTCCTGACTTTC. It specifies CASSLGPANVLTF.

This clonotype was seen only a few times. The rearrangement joins TRBV7-2 to TRBJ1-1; D is perhaps TRBD1 (5 bases). Germline-derived CDR1 and CDR2 are SGHTA and FQGNSA. Trimming pared 3 bases from V and 4 bases from J, leaving 15 bases between. There are 15 residues in the CDR3. CDR3 in amino acids: CASSFSGGAGTEAFF. The CDR3 coding sequence is TGTGCCAGCAGCTTCTCGGGCGGGGCGGGCACTGAAGCTTTCTTT.